This T cell receptor beta chain was captured in a study of CD8 T cells in ankylosing spondylitis. Study outcomes and limitations: Some motif variants had been reported before (in reactive arthritis synovial fluid and blood).

In its sample, this clonotype was seen many times. Its antigen is undetermined. Trimming removed 6 bases from V and 3 bases from J; junction bases left unmatched: 4. Germline CDR1 ENHRY, CDR2 SYGVKD. This CDR3 region has 14 residues. 5'-RACE, quantitative and with molecular barcodes, yielded the TCR beta libraries. Each CDR3 protein gets one entry after TCRdb re-called the 5' RACE reads with MiXCR. This sample has fewer than 200,000 distinct CDR3 sequences, with 15% to 20% found just once. The receptor was isolated from a male donor aged 10 to 35 with ankylosing spondylitis or in good health (not recorded which). This chain uses TRBV10-3 with TRBJ2-7; 11 nucleotides match TRBD1. Sequencing was carried out using blood, either unsorted or a sorted T cell fraction (not recorded which). DNA of the CDR3: TGTGCCATCAGCTCCGGGACAGGGGGCTACGAGCAGTACTTC. It codes for CAISSGTGGYEQYF.